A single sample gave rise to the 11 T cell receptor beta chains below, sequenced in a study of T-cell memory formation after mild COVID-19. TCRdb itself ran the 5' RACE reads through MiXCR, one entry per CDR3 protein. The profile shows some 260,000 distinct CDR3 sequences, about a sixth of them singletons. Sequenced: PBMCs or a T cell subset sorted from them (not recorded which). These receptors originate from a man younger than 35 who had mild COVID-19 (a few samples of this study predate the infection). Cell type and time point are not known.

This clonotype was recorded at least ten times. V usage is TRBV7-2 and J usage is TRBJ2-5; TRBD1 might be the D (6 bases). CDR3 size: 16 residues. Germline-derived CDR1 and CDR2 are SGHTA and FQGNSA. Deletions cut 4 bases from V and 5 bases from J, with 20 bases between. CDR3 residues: CASSYYSGARWETQYF. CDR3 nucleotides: TGTGCCAGCAGCTACTACTCAGGGGCCCGTTGGGAGACCCAGTACTTC. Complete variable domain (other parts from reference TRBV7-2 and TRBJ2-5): GAGVSQSPSNKVTEKGKDVELRCDPISGHTALYWYRQSLGQGLEFLIYFQGNSAPDKSGLPSDRFSAERTGGSVSTLTIQRTQQEDSAVYLCASSYYSGARWETQYFGPGTRLLVL.

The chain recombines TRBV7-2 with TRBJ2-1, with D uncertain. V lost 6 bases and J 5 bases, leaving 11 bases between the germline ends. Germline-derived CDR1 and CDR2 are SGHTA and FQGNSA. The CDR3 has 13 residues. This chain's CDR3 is CASRAGPNNEQFF. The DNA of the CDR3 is TGTGCCAGCAGGGCCGGGCCCAACAATGAGCAGTTCTTC.

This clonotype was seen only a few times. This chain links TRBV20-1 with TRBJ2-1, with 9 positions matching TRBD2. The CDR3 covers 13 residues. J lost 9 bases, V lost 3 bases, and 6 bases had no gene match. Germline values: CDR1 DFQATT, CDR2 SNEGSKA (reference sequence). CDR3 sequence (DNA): TGCAGTGCTAGTCCAGCGGGGGGTCCTGAGCAGTTCTTC. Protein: CSASPAGGPEQFF.

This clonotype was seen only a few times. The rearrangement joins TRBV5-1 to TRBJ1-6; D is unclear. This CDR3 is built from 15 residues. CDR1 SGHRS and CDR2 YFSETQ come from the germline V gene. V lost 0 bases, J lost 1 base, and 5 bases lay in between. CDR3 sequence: CASSLEGSYNSPLHF. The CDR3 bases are TGCGCCAGCAGCTTGGAAGGGTCCTATAATTCACCCCTCCACTTT.

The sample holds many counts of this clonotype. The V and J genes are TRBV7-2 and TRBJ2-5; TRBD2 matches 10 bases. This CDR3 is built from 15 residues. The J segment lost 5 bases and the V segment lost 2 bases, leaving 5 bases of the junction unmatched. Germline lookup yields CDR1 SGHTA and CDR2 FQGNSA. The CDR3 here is CASSLSLAGAETQYF. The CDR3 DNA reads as TGTGCCAGCAGCTTAAGTCTAGCGGGGGCTGAGACCCAGTACTTC.

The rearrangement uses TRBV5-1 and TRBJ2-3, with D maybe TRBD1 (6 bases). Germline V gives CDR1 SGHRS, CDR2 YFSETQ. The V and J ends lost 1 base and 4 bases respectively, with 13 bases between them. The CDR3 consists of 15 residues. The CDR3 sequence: CASSLTGPGSDTQYF. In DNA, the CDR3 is TGCGCCAGCAGCTTGACAGGGCCCGGGTCAGATACGCAGTATTTT.

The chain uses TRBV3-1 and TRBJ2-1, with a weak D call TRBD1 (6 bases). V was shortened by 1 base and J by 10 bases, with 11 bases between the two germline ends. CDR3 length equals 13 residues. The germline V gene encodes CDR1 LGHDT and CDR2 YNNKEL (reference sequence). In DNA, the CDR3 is TGTGCCAGCAGCCAAGTGGGGGCGAGGGAGCAGTTCTTC. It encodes CASSQVGAREQFF.

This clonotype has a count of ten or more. The CDR3 coding sequence is TGTGCCAGCAGTTTGACGGAACAAGAGACCCAGTACTTC. Translating gives CASSLTEQETQYF. The rearrangement uses TRBV12-3 or TRBV12-4 and TRBJ2-5; D gene ambiguous. This CDR3 contains 13 residues. V was pared by 3 bases and J by 2 bases, with 7 bases between.

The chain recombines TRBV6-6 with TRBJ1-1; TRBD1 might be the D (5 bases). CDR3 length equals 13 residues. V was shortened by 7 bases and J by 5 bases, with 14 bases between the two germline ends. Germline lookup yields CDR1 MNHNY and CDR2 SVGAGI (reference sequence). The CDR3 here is CASTYEGVTEAFF. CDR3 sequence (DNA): TGTGCCAGCACCTACGAAGGGGTGACTGAAGCTTTCTTT.

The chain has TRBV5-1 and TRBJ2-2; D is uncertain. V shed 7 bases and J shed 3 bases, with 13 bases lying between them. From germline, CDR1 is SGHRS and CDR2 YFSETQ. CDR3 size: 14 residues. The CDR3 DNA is TGCGCCAGCCACGAGAGACCGGACACCGGGGAGCTGTTTTTT. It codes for CASHERPDTGELFF.

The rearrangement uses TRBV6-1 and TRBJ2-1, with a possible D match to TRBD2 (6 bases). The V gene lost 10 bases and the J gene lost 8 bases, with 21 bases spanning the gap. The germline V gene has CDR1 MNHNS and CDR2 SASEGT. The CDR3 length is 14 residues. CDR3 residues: CATSVGLGLYEQFF. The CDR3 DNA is TGTGCCACCTCAGTGGGACTGGGGCTATATGAGCAGTTCTTC.